This T cell receptor beta chain is from a study of cytomegalovirus exposure and HLA in healthy donors. Study findings and constraints: For TCR beta chains, V- and J-gene trimming was later linked to a missense DCLRE1C variant. Association with HLA alleles at 0.05 false discovery rate was found for roughly 17,000 TCR beta sequences in a later analysis. In vitro, three CMV-associated chains proved specific for CMV antigens. The authors listed approximately 160 TCR beta chains as cytomegalovirus-associated.

The CDR3 sequence is 13 residues long. Per the germline V gene, CDR1 is SQVTM and CDR2 is ANQGSEA. V lost 4 bases, J lost 3 bases, and 13 bases lay in between. The PCR contained 60 Vbeta and 13 Jbeta primers. Sequencing used immunoSEQ multiplex PCR; TCRdb keeps in-frame clones, though not all of them. The sample carries some 110,000 clones, under 85% recorded once. A word on this clone: The antigen remains unidentified.

The chain uses TRBV29-1 and TRBJ2-7; D is uncertain. This sequence originates from a man aged 25-40 years in good health and CMV-seropositive. The specimen was PBMCs. The DNA of the CDR3 is TGCAGCGTTGCACCAGTCCCGGGCTACGAGCAGTACTTC. This gives the protein CSVAPVPGYEQYF.